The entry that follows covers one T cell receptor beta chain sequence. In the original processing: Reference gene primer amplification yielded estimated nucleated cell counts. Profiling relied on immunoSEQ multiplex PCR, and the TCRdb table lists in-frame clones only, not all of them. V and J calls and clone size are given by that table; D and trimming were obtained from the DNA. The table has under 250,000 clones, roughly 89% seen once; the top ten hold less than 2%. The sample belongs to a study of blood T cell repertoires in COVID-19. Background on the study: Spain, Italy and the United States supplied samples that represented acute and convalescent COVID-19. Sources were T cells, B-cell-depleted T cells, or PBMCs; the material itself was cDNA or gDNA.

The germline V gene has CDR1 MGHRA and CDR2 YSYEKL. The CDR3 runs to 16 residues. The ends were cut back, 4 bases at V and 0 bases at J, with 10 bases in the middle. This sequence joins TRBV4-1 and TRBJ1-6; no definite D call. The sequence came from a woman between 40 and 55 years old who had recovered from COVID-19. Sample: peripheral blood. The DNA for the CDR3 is TGCGCCAGCAGCCCCCTCGATAGCTCCTATAATTCACCCCTCCACTTT. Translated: CASSPLDSSYNSPLHF.